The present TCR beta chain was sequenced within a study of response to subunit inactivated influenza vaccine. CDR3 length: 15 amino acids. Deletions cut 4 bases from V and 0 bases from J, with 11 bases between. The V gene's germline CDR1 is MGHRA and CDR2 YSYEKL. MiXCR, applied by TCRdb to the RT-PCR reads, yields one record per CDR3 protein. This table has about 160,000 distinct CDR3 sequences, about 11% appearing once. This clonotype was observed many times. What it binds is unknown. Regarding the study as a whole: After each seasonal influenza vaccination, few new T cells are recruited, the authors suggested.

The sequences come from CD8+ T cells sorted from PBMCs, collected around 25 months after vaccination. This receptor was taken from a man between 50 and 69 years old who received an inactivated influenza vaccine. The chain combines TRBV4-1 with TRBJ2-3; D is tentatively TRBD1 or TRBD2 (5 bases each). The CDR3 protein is CASSPLRGSTDTQYF. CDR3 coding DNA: TGCGCCAGCAGCCCGTTGAGGGGCAGCACAGATACGCAGTATTTT.